This record looks at one TCR beta chain sequence and its context. This sample is drawn from a study of cytomegalovirus exposure and HLA in healthy donors. PCR amplification relied on 60 Vbeta primers (plus 13 Jbeta primers). The assay was immunoSEQ multiplex PCR, and TCRdb's table has in-frame clones only and misses some. This table has tens of thousands of clones, approximately 69% appearing once. Germline CDR1 is SGHKS and CDR2 is YYEKEE (reference sequence). The V and J ends lost 0 bases and 5 bases, in that order; junction bases with no gene match: 6. The CDR3 extends over 15 amino acids. The V gene is TRBV5-5, the J gene TRBJ2-5; TRBD2 matches at 8 bases. The TCR was taken from a boy under 18 in good health and CMV-seropositive. Sequenced sample: PBMCs. CDR3 residues: CASSLVLAEGETQYF. CDR3 in DNA: TGTGCCAGCAGCTTGGTACTAGCGGAGGGGGAGACCCAGTACTTC.